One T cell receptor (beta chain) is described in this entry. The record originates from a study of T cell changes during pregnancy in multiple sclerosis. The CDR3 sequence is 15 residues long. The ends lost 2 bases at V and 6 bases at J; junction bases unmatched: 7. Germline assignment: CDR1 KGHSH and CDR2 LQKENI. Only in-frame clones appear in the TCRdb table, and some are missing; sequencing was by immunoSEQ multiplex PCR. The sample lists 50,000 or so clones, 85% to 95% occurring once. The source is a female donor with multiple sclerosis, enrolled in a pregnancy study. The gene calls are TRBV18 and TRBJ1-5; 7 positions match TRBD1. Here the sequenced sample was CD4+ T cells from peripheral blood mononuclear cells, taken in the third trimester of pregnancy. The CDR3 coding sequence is TGTGCCAGCTCACCAACAGGGGTTCCCAGTCAGCCCCAGCATTTT. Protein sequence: CASSPTGVPSQPQHF.